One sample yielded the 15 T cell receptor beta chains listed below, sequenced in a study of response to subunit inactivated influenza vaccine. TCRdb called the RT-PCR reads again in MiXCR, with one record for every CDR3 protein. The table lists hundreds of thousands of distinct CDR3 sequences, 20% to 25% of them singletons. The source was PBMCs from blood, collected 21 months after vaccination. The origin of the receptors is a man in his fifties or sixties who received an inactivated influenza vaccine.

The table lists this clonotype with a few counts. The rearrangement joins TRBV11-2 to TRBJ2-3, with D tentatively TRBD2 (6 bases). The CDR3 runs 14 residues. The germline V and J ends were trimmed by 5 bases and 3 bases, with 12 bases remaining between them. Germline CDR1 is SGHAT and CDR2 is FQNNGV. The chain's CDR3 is CASSPRLVTDTQYF. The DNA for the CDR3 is TGTGCCAGCAGCCCTCGACTAGTTACAGATACGCAGTATTTT.

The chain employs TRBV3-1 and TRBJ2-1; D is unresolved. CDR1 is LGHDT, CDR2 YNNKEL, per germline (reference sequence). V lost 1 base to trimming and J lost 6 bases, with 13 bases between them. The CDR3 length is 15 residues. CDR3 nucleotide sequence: TGTGCCAGCAGCCAAGGTAGTATAGCCTCCAATGAGCAGTTCTTC. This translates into CASSQGSIASNEQFF.

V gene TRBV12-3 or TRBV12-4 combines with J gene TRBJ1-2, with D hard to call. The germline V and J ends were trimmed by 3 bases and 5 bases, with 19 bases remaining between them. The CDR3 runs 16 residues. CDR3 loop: CASSFYSARRSYGYTF. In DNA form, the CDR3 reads TGTGCCAGCAGTTTTTATTCTGCCAGAAGATCTTATGGCTACACCTTC.

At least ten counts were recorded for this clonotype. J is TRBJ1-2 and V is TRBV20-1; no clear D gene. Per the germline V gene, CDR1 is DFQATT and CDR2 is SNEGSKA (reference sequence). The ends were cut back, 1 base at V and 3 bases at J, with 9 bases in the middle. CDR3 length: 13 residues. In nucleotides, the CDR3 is TGCAGTGCTAGAGTGAATATGGACTATGGCTACACCTTC. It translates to CSARVNMDYGYTF.

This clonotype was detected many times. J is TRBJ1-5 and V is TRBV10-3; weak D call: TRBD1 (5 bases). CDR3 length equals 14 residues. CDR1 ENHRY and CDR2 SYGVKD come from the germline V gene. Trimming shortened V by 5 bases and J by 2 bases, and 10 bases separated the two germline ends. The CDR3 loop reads CAISRGYGNQPQHF. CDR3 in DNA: TGTGCCATCAGTAGGGGATACGGCAATCAGCCCCAGCATTTT.

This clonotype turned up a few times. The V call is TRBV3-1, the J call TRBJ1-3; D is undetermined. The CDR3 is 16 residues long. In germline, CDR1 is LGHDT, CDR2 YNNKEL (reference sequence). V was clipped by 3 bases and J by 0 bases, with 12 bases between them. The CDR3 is CASSQARPGSGNTIYF. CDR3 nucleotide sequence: TGTGCCAGCAGCCAGGCGAGACCCGGCTCTGGAAACACCATATATTTT.

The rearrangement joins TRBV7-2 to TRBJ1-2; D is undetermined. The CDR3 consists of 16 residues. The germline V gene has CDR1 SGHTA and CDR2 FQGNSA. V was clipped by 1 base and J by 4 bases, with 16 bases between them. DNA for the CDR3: TGTGCCAGCAGCTTAGTTCGGGGAGGTAGTAGCTATGGCTACACCTTC. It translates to CASSLVRGGSSYGYTF. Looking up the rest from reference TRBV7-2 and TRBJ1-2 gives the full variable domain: GAGVSQSPSNKVTEKGKDVELRCDPISGHTALYWYRQSLGQGLEFLIYFQGNSAPDKSGLPSDRFSAERTGGSVSTLTIQRTQQEDSAVYLCASSLVRGGSSYGYTFGSGTRLTVV.

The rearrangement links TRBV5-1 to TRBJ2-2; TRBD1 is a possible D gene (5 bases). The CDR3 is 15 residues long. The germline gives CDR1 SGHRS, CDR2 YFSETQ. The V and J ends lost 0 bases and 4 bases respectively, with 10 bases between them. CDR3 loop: CASSLAFQGTGELFF. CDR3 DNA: TGCGCCAGCAGCTTGGCCTTTCAGGGCACCGGGGAGCTGTTTTTT.

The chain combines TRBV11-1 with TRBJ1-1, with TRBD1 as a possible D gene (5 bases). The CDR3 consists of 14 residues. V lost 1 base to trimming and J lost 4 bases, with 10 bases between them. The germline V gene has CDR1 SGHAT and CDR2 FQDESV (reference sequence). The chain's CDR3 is CASSLVDSRTEAFF. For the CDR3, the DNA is TGTGCCAGCAGCTTAGTTGACAGCCGCACTGAAGCTTTCTTT.

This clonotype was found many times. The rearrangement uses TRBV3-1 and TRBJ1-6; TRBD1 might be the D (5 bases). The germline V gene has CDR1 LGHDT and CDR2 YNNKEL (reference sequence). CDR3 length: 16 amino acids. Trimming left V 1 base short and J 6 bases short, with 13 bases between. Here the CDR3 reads CASSQVPGGINSPLHF. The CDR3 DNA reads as TGTGCCAGCAGCCAAGTTCCCGGGGGGATTAATTCACCCCTCCACTTT.

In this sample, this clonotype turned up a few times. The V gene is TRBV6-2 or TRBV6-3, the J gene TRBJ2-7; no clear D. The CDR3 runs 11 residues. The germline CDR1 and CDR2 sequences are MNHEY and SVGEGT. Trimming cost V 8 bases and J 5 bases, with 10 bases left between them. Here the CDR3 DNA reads TGTGCCAGCGCGGATGTCAACGAGCAGTACTTC. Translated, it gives CASADVNEQYF.

CDR3 DNA sequence: TGCAGTGCTAGAGATCCGGGTCTGGGTGAAAAACTGTTTTTT. Translation gives CSARDPGLGEKLFF. J is TRBJ1-4 and V is TRBV20-1, with D unclear. The CDR3 is 14 amino acids. CDR1 and CDR2 from the germline V gene are DFQATT and SNEGSKA (reference sequence). V shed 0 bases and J shed 7 bases, with 12 bases lying between them.

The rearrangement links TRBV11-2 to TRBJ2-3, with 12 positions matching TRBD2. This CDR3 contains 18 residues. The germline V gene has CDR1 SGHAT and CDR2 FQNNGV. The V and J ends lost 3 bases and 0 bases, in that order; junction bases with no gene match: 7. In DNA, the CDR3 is TGTGCCAGCAGCTTCCTAGCGGGAGGGCCCCTCAGCACAGATACGCAGTATTTT. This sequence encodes CASSFLAGGPLSTDTQYF.

CDR3 sequence reads: CASSSGEGIVNTEAFF. The CDR3, as DNA: TGCGCCAGCAGCTCCGGGGAGGGGATCGTGAACACTGAAGCTTTCTTT. This chain joins TRBV5-1 and TRBJ1-1; tentative D call: TRBD1 (5 bases). Per the germline V gene, CDR1 is SGHRS and CDR2 is YFSETQ. This CDR3 has 16 residues. Trimming removed 3 bases from V and 0 bases from J, with 15 bases in between. Looking up the rest from reference TRBV5-1 and TRBJ1-1 gives the full variable domain: KAGVTQTPRYLIKTRGQQVTLSCSPISGHRSVSWYQQTPGQGLQFLFEYFSETQRNKGNFPGRFSGRQFSNSRSEMNVSTLELGDSALYLCASSSGEGIVNTEAFFGQGTRLTVV.

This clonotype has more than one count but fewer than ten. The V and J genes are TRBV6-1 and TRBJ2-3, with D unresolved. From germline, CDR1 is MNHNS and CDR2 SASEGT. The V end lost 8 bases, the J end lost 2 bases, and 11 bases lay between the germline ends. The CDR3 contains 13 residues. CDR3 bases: TGTGCCAGCGGGGTGAACCCCACAGATACGCAGTATTTT. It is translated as CASGVNPTDTQYF.